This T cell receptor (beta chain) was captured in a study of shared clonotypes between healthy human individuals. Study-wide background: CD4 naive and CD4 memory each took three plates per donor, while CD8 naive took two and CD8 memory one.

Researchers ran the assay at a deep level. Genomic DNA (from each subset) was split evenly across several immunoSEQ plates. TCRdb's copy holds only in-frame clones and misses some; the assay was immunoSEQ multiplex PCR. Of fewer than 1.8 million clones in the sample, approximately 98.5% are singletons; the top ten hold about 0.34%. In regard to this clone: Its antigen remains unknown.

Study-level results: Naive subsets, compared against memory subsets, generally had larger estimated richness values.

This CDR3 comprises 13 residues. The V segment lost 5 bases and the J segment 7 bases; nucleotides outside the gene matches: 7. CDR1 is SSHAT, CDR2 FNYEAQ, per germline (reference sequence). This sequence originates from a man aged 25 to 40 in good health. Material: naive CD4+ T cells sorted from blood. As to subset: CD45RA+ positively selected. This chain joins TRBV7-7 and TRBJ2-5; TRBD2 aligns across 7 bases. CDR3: CASSPRDYGTQYF. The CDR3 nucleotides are TGTGCCAGCAGCCCACGGGACTATGGGACCCAGTACTTC.